This T cell receptor (beta chain) was obtained from a study of T cell responses to AZD1222 COVID-19 vaccine. This CDR3 comprises 22 residues. From germline, CDR1 is SGHVS and CDR2 FQNEAQ. Trimming removed 8 bases at V and 1 base at J, with 38 bases between. The table came from immunoSEQ multiplex PCR; TCRdb's copy has only in-frame clones and leaves some out. There are roughly 140,000 clones in the sample; 90% to 95% occur only once, and around 1.3% lies in the top ten. Of note for this clone: Its antigen is unidentified.

Study-level findings and limits: Rises in breadth and depth of Spike-specific TCRs came after two AZD1222 doses. Most donors were white British, females outnumbered males, and clonal diversity was possibly underestimated. With dominance at 160-218 and 743-854, vaccine-associated CD4 TCRs spanned spike. Repertoires were sampled only after the peak T cell response.

The receptor was derived from an adult in good health. The sample was peripheral blood, taken on day 0 of AZD1222 vaccination. The chain couples TRBV7-8 to TRBJ2-5; no clear D. The CDR3 reads CASRPRRFPRNQGSSGQETQYF. The CDR3 bases are TGTGCCAGCCGACCCCGGCGGTTCCCCCGAAACCAAGGTTCCAGTGGCCAAGAGACCCAGTACTTC.